A single sample gave rise to the 16 T cell receptor beta chains below, sequenced in a study of control samples from healthy donors and cancer patients. TCRdb's table, derived via immunoSEQ multiplex PCR, lists solely in-frame clones and lacks some. This sample has approximately 100,000 clones, with about four fifths found just once. The material sequenced was blood. These receptors were collected from a man in his 60s in good health.

The chain combines TRBV2 with TRBJ2-1; a possible D gene is TRBD2 (6 bases). Germline values: CDR1 SNHLY, CDR2 FYNNEI. The CDR3 has 13 amino acids. V was trimmed by 6 bases and J by 7 bases, leaving 13 bases between them. CDR3 sequence (DNA): TGTGCCAGCAGCCCGGACTATCGTAATGAGCAGTTCTTC. As protein: CASSPDYRNEQFF. Complete variable domain (other parts from reference TRBV2 and TRBJ2-1): EPEVTQTPSHQVTQMGQEVILRCVPISNHLYFYWYRQILGQKVEFLVSFYNNEISEKSEIFDDQFSVERPDGSNFTLKIRSTKLEDSAMYFCASSPDYRNEQFFGPGTRLTVL.

This clone was detected once. This chain connects TRBV30 to TRBJ1-4; D call uncertain. The CDR3 extends over 13 amino acids. Germline V CDR1 and CDR2: GTSNPN, SVGIG (reference sequence). V was cut by 4 bases and J by 4 bases, with 10 bases left in between. In DNA, the CDR3 is TGTGCCTGGACCCGCGGGGTTAATGAAAAACTGTTTTTT. Its protein is CAWTRGVNEKLFF.

Of note for this clone: Different DNA sequences within this sample yield the same CDR3. The chain joins TRBV9 to TRBJ2-2; 10 bases agree with TRBD2. V lost 1 base to trimming and J lost 7 bases; unmatched junction nucleotides: 7. The CDR3 spans 16 residues. CDR1 and CDR2 from the germline V gene are SGDLS and YYNGEE. The CDR3 DNA reads as TGTGCCAGCAGCGTATTAGCGGGAGGTGAGGGCGGGGAGCTGTTTTTT. Protein: CASSVLAGGEGGELFF.

The chain employs TRBV18 and TRBJ1-6; tentatively, D is TRBD1 (6 bases). This CDR3 has 17 residues. Germline V CDR1 and CDR2: KGHSH, LQKENI. V lost 5 bases and J lost 8, with 22 bases in between. The CDR3 region is CASSYSGGGGTDSPLHF. In DNA, the CDR3 is TGTGCCAGCTCATATTCGGGAGGGGGTGGAACAGATTCACCCCTCCACTTT.

This clone turned up a few times. The chain is built from TRBV15 and TRBJ2-5; 9 bases are a match to TRBD2. Germline CDR1 is LNHNV and CDR2 is YYDKDF (reference sequence). Germline trimming cut 4 bases from V and 1 base from J; bases unmatched to any gene: 4. The CDR3 extends over 15 amino acids. CDR3 loop: CATSISGSPQETQYF. CDR3 in DNA: TGTGCCACCAGCATTAGCGGGAGCCCCCAAGAGACCCAGTACTTC.

This rearrangement joins TRBV28 to TRBJ1-1; D perhaps matches TRBD1 (6 bases). CDR1 is MDHEN, CDR2 SYDVKM, per germline. The CDR3 covers 15 residues. Trimming left V 6 bases short and J 0 bases short, with 14 bases between. The CDR3: CASRSGGGVNTEAFF. The CDR3 DNA is TGTGCCAGCAGATCGGGAGGGGGGGTGAACACTGAAGCTTTCTTT.

The rearrangement joins TRBV30 to TRBJ2-7, with 10 bases matching TRBD1. The CDR3 has 14 residues. Per the germline V gene, CDR1 is GTSNPN and CDR2 is SVGIG (reference sequence). Trimming cost V 0 bases and J 6 bases; bases outside gene matches: 5. CDR3 sequence reads: CAWSVRTGGGEQYF. DNA of the CDR3: TGTGCCTGGAGTGTACGGACAGGGGGGGGCGAGCAGTACTTC.

The chain links TRBV20-1 to TRBJ1-5; D remains ambiguous. This CDR3 comprises 10 residues. Germline CDR1 reads DFQATT; CDR2 reads SNEGSKA (reference sequence). V gave up 2 bases and J gave up 7 bases, with 3 bases separating them. DNA of the CDR3: TGCAGTGCTAGATGCCAGCCCCAGCATTTT. This encodes CSARCQPQHF.

The CDR3 DNA reads TGTGCCAGCAGTTTATCTTGGGACAGTCACTACGAGCAGTACTTC. This gives the protein CASSLSWDSHYEQYF. The V call is TRBV27, the J call TRBJ2-7, with 7 positions matching TRBD1. CDR1 and CDR2 from the germline V gene are MNHEY and SMNVEV (reference sequence). Trimming removed 0 bases from V and 3 bases from J; junction bases left unmatched: 5. The CDR3 runs 15 residues.

The chain is built from TRBV9 and TRBJ1-1; D not resolved. V lost 0 bases to trimming and J lost 2 bases, with 8 bases between them. This CDR3 has 14 amino acids. Germline V gene sequence: CDR1 SGDLS, CDR2 YYNGEE. Here the CDR3 reads CASSVDPRNTEAFF. CDR3 DNA sequence: TGTGCCAGCAGCGTAGACCCGAGAAACACTGAAGCTTTCTTT.

This CDR3 reads CASSPTRPTGGLLYEQYF. In nucleotides, the CDR3 is TGTGCCAGCAGTCCCACCCGGCCGACAGGGGGCCTCCTCTACGAGCAGTACTTC. This sequence joins TRBV28 and TRBJ2-7; 10 bases fit TRBD1. Per the germline V gene, CDR1 is MDHEN and CDR2 is SYDVKM. The CDR3 is 18 residues long. J lost 3 bases, V lost 5 bases, and 16 bases had no gene match.

The V gene is TRBV28, the J gene TRBJ2-1; D is perhaps TRBD2 (5 bases). CDR3 length: 18 residues. With 4 bases removed from V and 2 bases from J, the gap between germline ends came to 21 bases. Per the germline V gene, CDR1 is MDHEN and CDR2 is SYDVKM. The chain's CDR3 is CASSSLSKGASPYNEQFF. In DNA form, the CDR3 reads TGTGCCAGCAGTTCCTTATCGAAGGGAGCGAGCCCCTACAATGAGCAGTTCTTC.

This sequence joins TRBV4-1 and TRBJ1-1; a weak D match, TRBD1 (6 bases). This CDR3 comprises 16 residues. V lost 1 base, J lost 4 bases, and 16 bases lay in between. The germline gives CDR1 MGHRA, CDR2 YSYEKL. The CDR3 DNA sequence: TGCGCCAGCAGCCAAGTGCCCAGGGGAAGAGCCACTGAAGCTTTCTTT. Translation gives CASSQVPRGRATEAFF.

V and J are TRBV7-9 and TRBJ2-7, with 8 bases that match TRBD1. Germline V gives CDR1 SEHNR, CDR2 FQNEAQ (reference sequence). The CDR3 covers 14 residues. Trimming cost V 5 bases and J 5 bases; bases outside gene matches: 8. The CDR3 sequence is CASSRRTGLNEQYF. Here the CDR3 DNA reads TGTGCCAGCAGCCGCAGGACAGGGCTCAACGAGCAGTACTTC.

The V call is TRBV14, the J call TRBJ2-1; no clear D. Germline CDR1 reads SGHDN; CDR2 reads FVKESK. V dropped 1 base and J dropped 8 bases, with 21 bases sitting between them. The length of the CDR3 is 17 residues. Here the CDR3 reads CASSQASRLVGVHEQFF. CDR3 DNA sequence: TGTGCCAGCAGCCAAGCGAGTCGGCTAGTCGGTGTCCATGAGCAGTTCTTC.

The chain uses TRBV19 and TRBJ1-5; tentatively, D is TRBD1 (6 bases). Trimming removed 10 bases at V and 6 bases at J, with 16 bases between. The CDR3 consists of 13 residues. Germline V gives CDR1 LNHDA, CDR2 SQIVND (reference sequence). The CDR3 region is CATRQGGSQPQHF. CDR3 DNA: TGTGCCACCCGACAAGGGGGAAGTCAGCCCCAGCATTTT.